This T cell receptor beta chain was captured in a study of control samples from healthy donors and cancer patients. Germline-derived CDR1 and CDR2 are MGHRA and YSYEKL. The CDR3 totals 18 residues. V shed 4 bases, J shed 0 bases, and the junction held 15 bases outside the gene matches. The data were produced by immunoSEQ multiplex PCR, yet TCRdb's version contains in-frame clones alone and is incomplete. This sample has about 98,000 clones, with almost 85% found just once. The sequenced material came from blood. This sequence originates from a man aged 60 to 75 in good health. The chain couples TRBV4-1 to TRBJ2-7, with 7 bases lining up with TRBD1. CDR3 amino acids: CASSRERTGLSSSYEQYF. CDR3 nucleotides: TGCGCCAGCAGCCGAGAACGGACAGGTTTGAGCAGCTCCTACGAGCAGTACTTC.